The source of this TCR beta chain is a study of vaccination and CD4 T cells after COVID-19. This clonotype was seen more than once but under ten times. Its specificity is not known. Sample treatment: roughly ten-day PBMC culture with coronavirus spike peptide pools or control peptides (ViraFEST assay). Before the COVID-19 pandemic (2011-2018), CD4+ T cells were obtained from the unexposed donor. Peptide pool stimulation in ViraFEST expanded antigen-specific T cells, whose TCRs were then sequenced. With 2 bases removed from V and 2 bases from J, the gap between germline ends came to 6 bases. Germline lookup yields CDR1 MNHEY and CDR2 SVGAGI. The CDR3 loop spans 13 amino acids. The Oncomine TCR Beta short-read assay sequenced DNA from cultured CD4+ T cells. The source of extracted genomic DNA was cultured CD4+ T cells. Via MiXCR, TCRdb re-called the PCR reads, giving one row per CDR3 protein. The sample has around 10,000 distinct CDR3 sequences; 28% are singletons.

The V gene is TRBV6-5, the J gene TRBJ1-2, with D unclear. The specimen sequenced was CD4+ T cells from blood, cultured in vitro. This TCR derives from a human donor in good health. The CDR3 loop is CASSYRRNYGYTF. CDR3 DNA: TGTGCCAGCAGTTACCGGCGGAACTATGGCTACACCTTC.